Presented here are 11 T cell receptor beta chains from one specimen sequenced in a study of read filtering for tumor transcriptome and immune sequencing. Molecular barcoded adaptors covering alpha/delta and beta/gamma chains were used on approximately 400 ng RNA. TCRdb fed the reads into MiXCR, producing one record per CDR3 protein. Of some 30,000 distinct CDR3 sequences listed, approximately 18% are singletons. The sample consisted of a population of CD138-negative cells sorted from bone marrow. These receptors were taken from a donor over 35 with multiple myeloma.

In regard to this clonotype: Germline is not matched at one junction end, which may reflect a read error. The genes are TRBV7-8 and TRBJ2-2; D is perhaps TRBD1 (6 bases). The CDR3 spans 14 residues. Germline values: CDR1 SGHVS, CDR2 FQNEAQ. The CDR3 DNA is TGTGCCAGCGGCTTCATAGGGGGAGCCAGGGAGCTGTTTTTT. It encodes CASGFIGGARELFF. The full variable domain, rest sourced from reference TRBV7-8 and TRBJ2-2, is GAGVSQSPRYKVAKRGQDVALRCDPISGHVSLFWYQQALGQGPEFLTYFQNEAQLDKSGLPSDRFFAERPEGSVSTLKIQRTQQEDSAVYLCASGFIGGARELFFGEGSRLTVL.

This clonotype has more than one count but fewer than ten. A much larger clone sits a single nucleotide away, making a read error possible. This chain uses TRBV19 with TRBJ1-5; D possibly corresponds to TRBD1 (5 bases). Germline V gene data show CDR1 as LNHDA and CDR2 as SQIVND (reference sequence). The length of the CDR3 is 16 residues. V was clipped by 6 bases and J by 5 bases, with 20 bases between them. CDR3: CASSPRKGKGDQPQHF. DNA for the CDR3: TGTGCCAGTAGCCCTCGCAAGGGGAAGGGCGATCAGCCCCAGCATTTT.

There are many counts of this clonotype. The V call is TRBV20-1, the J call TRBJ2-7; TRBD2 is a possible D gene (5 bases). There are 14 residues in the CDR3. V was cut by 0 bases and J by 0 bases, with 9 bases left in between. The germline gives CDR1 DFQATT, CDR2 SNEGSKA (reference sequence). The CDR3 bases are TGCAGTGCTAGAGAGCACCGGGGCTCCTACGAGCAGTACTTC. Translated: CSAREHRGSYEQYF.

This clonotype has a count of ten or more. A much larger clone is a single base away; this may be a read error. The CDR3 end shows no conserved phenylalanine or tryptophan, and so a read error is likely. The chain combines TRBV6-4 with TRBJ2-3, with a possible D match to TRBD2 (6 bases). V was cut by 6 bases and J by 3 bases, with 16 bases left in between. This CDR3 has 15 amino acids. CDR1 is MRHNA, CDR2 SNTAGT, per germline. The CDR3 here is CASSLRGGETDTQYI. CDR3 DNA sequence: TGTGCCAGCAGCCTTCGAGGCGGGGAAACAGATACGCAGTATATT.

Ten or more counts support this clonotype. V is TRBV20-1 and J is TRBJ2-2; tentatively, D is TRBD1 (5 bases). There are 13 residues in the CDR3. Germline V gives CDR1 DFQATT, CDR2 SNEGSKA (reference sequence). Trimming shortened V by 4 bases and J by 3 bases, and 9 bases separated the two germline ends. In nucleotides, the CDR3 is TGCAGTGCTAAGGCAGGGTACACCGGGGAGCTGTTTTTT. It codes for CSAKAGYTGELFF.

The table lists this clonotype with many counts. The chain employs TRBV6-5 and TRBJ2-7; 8 bases line up with TRBD2. Germline V gives CDR1 MNHEY, CDR2 SVGAGI. The ends lost 5 bases at V and 0 bases at J; junction bases unmatched: 9. CDR3 length: 16 residues. CDR3 region: CASSALSGTSSYEQYF. For the CDR3, the DNA is TGTGCCAGCAGTGCGTTGTCCGGGACTAGCTCCTACGAGCAGTACTTC.

This clonotype came up many times. The CDR3 nucleotides read TGCGCCAGCAGCTTACAGGGAGATAATTCACCCCTCCACTTT. It codes for CASSLQGDNSPLHF. The genes are TRBV4-1 and TRBJ1-6; TRBD1 is a possible D gene (6 bases). CDR1 MGHRA and CDR2 YSYEKL come from the germline V gene. This CDR3 has 14 amino acids. Trimming cost V 5 bases and J 5 bases, with 10 bases left between them.

This clonotype was found once. It differs at one base from a far larger clone, so likely a read error. This chain links TRBV11-2 with TRBJ1-1; maybe TRBD1 (5 bases). Looked up from germline, CDR1 is SGHAT and CDR2 is FQNNGV. This CDR3 has 14 residues. V was shortened by 3 bases and J by 0 bases, with 8 bases between the two germline ends. Here the CDR3 DNA reads TGTGCCAGCAGCTTCCGGGGGATGAACACTGAAGCTTTCTTT. Its translation is CASSFRGMNTEAFF.

This clonotype was detected ten times or more. The chain is built from TRBV19 and TRBJ2-1; D remains ambiguous. In germline, CDR1 is LNHDA, CDR2 SQIVND (reference sequence). Trimming took off 3 bases at V and 12 bases at J, with 15 bases between the two ends. This CDR3 is built from 13 residues. The DNA for the CDR3 is TGTGCCAGTAGTATTGACGGCCAAACTCCGCAGTTCTTC. This gives the protein CASSIDGQTPQFF.

This clonotype is labeled medium-sized. V usage is TRBV4-1 and J usage is TRBJ1-2; D remains ambiguous. CDR1 is MGHRA, CDR2 YSYEKL, per germline. CDR3 length equals 15 residues. Trimming cost V 1 base and J 4 bases, with 13 bases left between them. CDR3 coding DNA: TGCGCCAGCAGCCAAGGCGGAACAGCCTCCTATGGCTACACCTTC. Translated: CASSQGGTASYGYTF.

V usage is TRBV10-3 and J usage is TRBJ1-2; tentatively, D is TRBD1 (6 bases). Trimming pared 7 bases from V and 3 bases from J, leaving 18 bases between. The CDR3 contains 15 residues. Germline V lookup: CDR1 ENHRY, CDR2 SYGVKD. CDR3 nucleotide sequence: TGTGCCATCAATAGGGGGGACTTGTTCGACTATGGCTACACCTTC. Translation gives CAINRGDLFDYGYTF.